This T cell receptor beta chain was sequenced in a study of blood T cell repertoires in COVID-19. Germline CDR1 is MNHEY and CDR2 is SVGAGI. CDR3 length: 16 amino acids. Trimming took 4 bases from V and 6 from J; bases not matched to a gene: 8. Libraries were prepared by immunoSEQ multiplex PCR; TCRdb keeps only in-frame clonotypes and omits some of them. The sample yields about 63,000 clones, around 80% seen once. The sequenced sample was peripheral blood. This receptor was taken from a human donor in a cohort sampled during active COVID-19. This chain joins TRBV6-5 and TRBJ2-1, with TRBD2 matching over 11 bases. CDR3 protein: CASSSAGTSGRNEQFF. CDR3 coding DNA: TGTGCCAGCAGTTCAGCCGGGACTAGCGGCCGCAATGAGCAGTTCTTC.